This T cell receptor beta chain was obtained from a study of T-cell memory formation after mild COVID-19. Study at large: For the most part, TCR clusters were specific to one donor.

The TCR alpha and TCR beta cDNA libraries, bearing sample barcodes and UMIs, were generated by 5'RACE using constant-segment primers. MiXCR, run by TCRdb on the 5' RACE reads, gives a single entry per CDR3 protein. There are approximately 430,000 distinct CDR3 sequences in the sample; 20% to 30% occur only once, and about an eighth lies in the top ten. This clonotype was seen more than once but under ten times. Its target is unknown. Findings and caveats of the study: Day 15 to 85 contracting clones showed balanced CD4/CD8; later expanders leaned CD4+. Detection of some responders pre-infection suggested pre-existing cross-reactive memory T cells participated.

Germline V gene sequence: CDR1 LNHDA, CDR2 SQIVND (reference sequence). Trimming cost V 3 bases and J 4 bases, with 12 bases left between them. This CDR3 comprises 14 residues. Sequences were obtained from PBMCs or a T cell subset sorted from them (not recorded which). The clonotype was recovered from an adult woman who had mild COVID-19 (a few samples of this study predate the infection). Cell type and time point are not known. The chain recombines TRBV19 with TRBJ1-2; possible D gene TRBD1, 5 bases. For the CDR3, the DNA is TGTGCCAGTAGTATCGGGGGGACCAGCTATGGCTACACCTTC. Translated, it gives CASSIGGTSYGYTF.